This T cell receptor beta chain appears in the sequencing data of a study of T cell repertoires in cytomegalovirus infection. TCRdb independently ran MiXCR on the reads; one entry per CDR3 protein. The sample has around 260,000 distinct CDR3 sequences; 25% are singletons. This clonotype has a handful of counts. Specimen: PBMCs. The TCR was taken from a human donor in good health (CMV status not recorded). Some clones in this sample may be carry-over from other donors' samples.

The DNA for the CDR3 is TGTGCCAGCAGCTTAGAGGCAGGAGGAGAAGCTTTCTTT. Its translation is CASSLEAGGEAFF. The rearrangement joins TRBV7-9 to TRBJ1-1, with D hard to call. Per the germline V gene, CDR1 is SEHNR and CDR2 is FQNEAQ (reference sequence). The CDR3 consists of 13 residues. Trimming cost V 1 base and J 8 bases, with 11 bases left between them.